The rows below give T cell receptor beta chains drawn from one sample of a study of cytomegalovirus exposure and HLA in healthy donors. Sequenced by immunoSEQ multiplex PCR; TCRdb stores in-frame clones only, minus some. The sample yields about 36,000 clones, nearly 70% seen once. Sequencing was carried out using PBMCs. These receptors were collected from a young man in good health and CMV-seronegative. Both conserved end residues are part of each CDR3. A D gene is named only where the DNA matches it firmly. Size tells how often a clone was seen (once, few, many) or the class of an expanded clone, and some rows leave it out.

clone_size	d_call	v_call	j_call	cdr3_nt	cdr3_aa
.	.	TRBV2	TRBJ2-7	TGTGCCAGCAGCCGCGAAGGGTTCAGGGACTACGAGCAGTACTTC	CASSREGFRDYEQYF
.	.	TRBV29-1	TRBJ2-1	TGCAGCGTTGACGGCAGGGGTAAGGAGCAGTTCTTC	CSVDGRGKEQFF
.	.	TRBV6-5	TRBJ2-5	TGTGCCAGCAGTTTATCCCCAGGGGCGCGCCAAGAGACCCAGTACTTC	CASSLSPGARQETQYF
.	.	TRBV4-3	TRBJ1-1	TGCGCCAGCAGCCTCCTAGAGGGCCGGCCCGCTTTCTTT	CASSLLEGRPAFF
.	.	TRBV4-2	TRBJ2-7	TGTGCCAGCAGCCAAGAGGGGCCGGGAGCGACCTACGAGCAGTACTTC	CASSQEGPGATYEQYF
.	TRBD1	TRBV10-3	TRBJ2-7	TGTGCCATCAGTGGACGGGACAGGAGCTCCTACGAGCAGTACTTC	CAISGRDRSSYEQYF
.	.	TRBV10-2	TRBJ1-2	TGCGCCAGCAGTGACGTTTCTAACTATGGCTACACCTTC	CASSDVSNYGYTF
few	.	TRBV7-8	TRBJ1-1	TGTGCCAGCAGCTTAGCGGGGAGACTGAGCATGAACACTGAAGCTTTCTTT	CASSLAGRLSMNTEAFF
once	.	TRBV6-1	TRBJ1-3	TGTGCCAGCAGAACTCAGGAAGCTGGAAACACCATATATTTT	CASRTQEAGNTIYF
.	.	TRBV1	TRBJ2-1	TGCACCAGCAGCCACAGCCCGGGACTAGCGGGAGACAATGAGCAGTTCTTC	CTSSHSPGLAGDNEQFF
.	TRBD1	TRBV7-8	TRBJ1-2	TGTGCCAGCAGCTTAGTTAGGACAGGGTCTAACTATGGCTACACCTTC	CASSLVRTGSNYGYTF
.	.	TRBV2	TRBJ1-2	TGTGCCAGCAGTGAGGTAATCCGGGGCTACACCTTC	CASSEVIRGYTF
.	.	TRBV7-8	TRBJ2-7	TGTGCCAGCAGCTTAGAAGTAGCCACCTACGAGCAGTACTTC	CASSLEVATYEQYF
.	.	TRBV7-2	TRBJ2-7	TGTGCCAGCAGCACCAGGGGGCGGGGGGAGCAGTACTTC	CASSTRGRGEQYF
.	TRBD2	TRBV9	TRBJ2-1	TGTGCCAGCAGCGCCAGACTAGCGGAGAACAATGAGCAGTTCTTC	CASSARLAENNEQFF
few	TRBD1	TRBV4-2	TRBJ1-2	TGTGCCAGCAGCCAAGCCGGACAGGAACATGGCTACACCTTC	CASSQAGQEHGYTF
once	.	TRBV7-2	TRBJ2-5	TGTGCCAGCAGTATGCTCCCGGGGGAGACCCAGTACTTC	CASSMLPGETQYF
.	.	TRBV5-1	TRBJ2-1	TGCGCCAGCAATGAGGCGGATAGCTCCTACAATGAGCAGTTCTTC	CASNEADSSYNEQFF
few	.	TRBV10-2	TRBJ2-7	TGCGCCAGCAGGGCCGGGACTGGTGTCACTCACTACGAGCAGTACTTC	CASRAGTGVTHYEQYF
.	TRBD1	TRBV7-7	TRBJ2-5	TGTGCTAGCAGCAAGGGACAGTTAGAGACCCAGTACTTC	CASSKGQLETQYF
.	TRBD2	TRBV11-2	TRBJ2-7	TGTGCCAGCTCACGGGGGGGCTCCTACGAGCAGTACTTC	CASSRGGSYEQYF
few	.	TRBV29-1	TRBJ1-1	TGCAGCGTTGAAGATGGGAGGGGGGCTTTCTTT	CSVEDGRGAFF
few	TRBD1	TRBV6-1	TRBJ1-4	TGTGCCAGCAGTGAGGAAGGGACAGGGGCTAATGAAAAACTGTTTTTT	CASSEEGTGANEKLFF
.	.	TRBV5-1	TRBJ2-5	TGCGCCAGCAGCTTGGACGGGTCCACCGTAACCCAGTACTTC	CASSLDGSTVTQYF
.	TRBD1	TRBV28	TRBJ2-1	TGTGCCAGCACCCCGCCAACAGGGGTCTACAATGAGCAGTTCTTC	CASTPPTGVYNEQFF
.	.	TRBV11-2	TRBJ2-5	TGTGCCAGCAGCTTCGTTCCTCAAGAGACCCAGTACTTC	CASSFVPQETQYF
.	.	TRBV27	TRBJ2-5	TGTGCCAGCCAGTCAATCGGGGGACGGGAGACCCAGTACTTC	CASQSIGGRETQYF
once	TRBD1	TRBV10-2	TRBJ1-2	TGCGCCAGCTTGGGGACAGCCTATGGCTACACCTTC	CASLGTAYGYTF
.	.	TRBV19	TRBJ2-1	TGTGCCAGTAGTATAGGAGACTCTGGGTACAATGAGCAGTTCTTC	CASSIGDSGYNEQFF
many	TRBD1	TRBV4-3	TRBJ1-6	TGCGCCAGCAGCCAGGGGACAGGTGCCTCAGGGGACCTCCACTTT	CASSQGTGASGDLHF
.	TRBD1	TRBV10-1	TRBJ2-7	TGCGCCAGCAGTGATGCGGCGGGGGACAGGGACGAGCAGTACTTC	CASSDAAGDRDEQYF
.	TRBD1	TRBV5-4	TRBJ1-6	TGTGCCAGCAGCCCGGACAGGTTTGATAATTCACCCCTCCACTTT	CASSPDRFDNSPLHF
.	.	TRBV28	TRBJ2-7	TGTGCCAGCAGTTCCCTCCCTAGTTTCTCCTACGAGCAGTACTTC	CASSSLPSFSYEQYF
.	.	TRBV2	TRBJ2-7	TGTGCCAGCAGAAGGGGGGGGAGCTCCTACGAGCAGTACTTC	CASRRGGSSYEQYF
.	.	TRBV10-1	TRBJ2-3	TGCGCCAGCAGTCCCAGCGGAAGCACAGATACGCAGTATTTT	CASSPSGSTDTQYF
.	TRBD1	TRBV2	TRBJ2-7	TGTGCCAGCACTCCCCAAGGGACAGGGAACGACGAGCAGTACTTC	CASTPQGTGNDEQYF
once	TRBD1	TRBV6-5	TRBJ1-3	TGTGCCAGCAGTAGACAGGGGGCGAAGAGAGACACCATATATTTT	CASSRQGAKRDTIYF
.	TRBD1	TRBV6-1	TRBJ2-7	TGTGCCAGCAGTGAAAGAGGACAGGGGGAACCTGCAAGCTCCTACGAGCAGTACTTC	CASSERGQGEPASSYEQYF
.	TRBD1	TRBV29-1	TRBJ1-4	TGCAGCGTTAGGACAGGGTCTGGGGAAAAACTGTTTTTT	CSVRTGSGEKLFF
.	TRBD2	TRBV4-1	TRBJ2-2	TGCGCCAGCAGCCACGGGACTAGCGGGGGTTACACCGGGGAGCTGTTTTTT	CASSHGTSGGYTGELFF
once	.	TRBV27	TRBJ2-7	TGTGCCAGCAGTTATCCAGGGAACCACGAGCAGTACTTC	CASSYPGNHEQYF
.	.	TRBV7-9	TRBJ2-5	TGTGCCAGCAGCTTAGTAACGGGGGAGCCAACCCAGTACTTC	CASSLVTGEPTQYF
.	.	TRBV19	TRBJ1-1	TGTGCCAGTAGTAGGGACATGTTGAACACTGAAGCTTTCTTT	CASSRDMLNTEAFF
.	.	TRBV28	TRBJ1-2	TGTGCCAGCAGATCGACGGGGGGGGCTAACTATGGCTACACCTTC	CASRSTGGANYGYTF
.	TRBD2	TRBV7-2	TRBJ2-3	TGTGCCAGCAGCTTAGGGCTAGCGGGGCATCAAGATACGCAGTATTTT	CASSLGLAGHQDTQYF
few	.	TRBV28	TRBJ1-5	TGTGCCAGCAGGCCGGGGAACAATCAGCCCCAGCATTTT	CASRPGNNQPQHF
.	TRBD1	TRBV7-9	TRBJ2-3	TGTGCCAGCAGCTTGCCCATAGAGGGGGACAGGGGTAGCACAGATACGCAGTATTTT	CASSLPIEGDRGSTDTQYF
.	.	TRBV27	TRBJ2-1	TGTGCCAGCAGCTCTCTTTATGAGCAGTTCTTC	CASSSLYEQFF
once	.	TRBV11-2	TRBJ1-5	TGTGCCAGCAGCTTAAGTGGTGCAGGGCGCCAGCCCCAGCATTTT	CASSLSGAGRQPQHF
few	.	TRBV5-1	TRBJ1-5	TGCGCCAGCAGCTCCCTCGGTAGTAGCAATCAGCCCCAGCATTTT	CASSSLGSSNQPQHF
once	TRBD2	TRBV6-1	TRBJ2-7	TGTGCCAGCAGCCAAACTAGCGGAAGCTCCTACGAGCAGTACTTC	CASSQTSGSSYEQYF
.	.	TRBV23-1	TRBJ2-7	TGCGCCAGCAGTCCCGGGACCCCAGGGGTCTACGAGCAGTACTTC	CASSPGTPGVYEQYF
few	.	TRBV5-8	TRBJ1-4	TGTGCCAGCAGCTATCAGGGGCCTGCAGCTAATGAAAAACTGTTTTTT	CASSYQGPAANEKLFF
few	.	TRBV2	TRBJ1-4	TGTGCCAGCAGTGGAGACAGGGAAAAACTGTTTTTT	CASSGDREKLFF
.	.	TRBV7-9	TRBJ1-5	TGTGCCAGCAGCTTACGTGGCCAGCCCCAGCATTTT	CASSLRGQPQHF
.	.	TRBV6-5	TRBJ2-6	TGTGCCAGCAGTTACTCGAGGGATACTGGGGCCAACGTCCTGACTTTC	CASSYSRDTGANVLTF
.	TRBD2	TRBV5-6	TRBJ2-2	TGTGCCAGCAGCTTGGTATCTAGCGGGGGGACCGGGGAGCTGTTTTTT	CASSLVSSGGTGELFF